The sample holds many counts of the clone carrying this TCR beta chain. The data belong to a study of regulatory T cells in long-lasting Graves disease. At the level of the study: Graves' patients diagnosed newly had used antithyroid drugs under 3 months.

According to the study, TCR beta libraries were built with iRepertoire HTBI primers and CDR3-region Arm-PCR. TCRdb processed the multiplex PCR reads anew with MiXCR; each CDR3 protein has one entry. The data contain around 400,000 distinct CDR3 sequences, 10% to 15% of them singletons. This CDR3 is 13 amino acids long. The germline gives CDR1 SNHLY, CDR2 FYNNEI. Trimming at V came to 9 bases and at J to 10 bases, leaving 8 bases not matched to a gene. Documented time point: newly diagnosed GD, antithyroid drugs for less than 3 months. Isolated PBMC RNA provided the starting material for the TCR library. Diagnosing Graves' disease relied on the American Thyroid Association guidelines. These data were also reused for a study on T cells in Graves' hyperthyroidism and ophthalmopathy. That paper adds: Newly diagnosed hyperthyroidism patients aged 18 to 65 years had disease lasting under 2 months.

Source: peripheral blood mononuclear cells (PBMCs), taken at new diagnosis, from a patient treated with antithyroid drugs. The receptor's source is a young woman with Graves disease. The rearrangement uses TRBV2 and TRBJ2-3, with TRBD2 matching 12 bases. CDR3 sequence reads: CARSTSGGLSQYF. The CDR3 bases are TGTGCCAGATCAACTAGCGGGGGGCTCTCGCAGTATTTT.